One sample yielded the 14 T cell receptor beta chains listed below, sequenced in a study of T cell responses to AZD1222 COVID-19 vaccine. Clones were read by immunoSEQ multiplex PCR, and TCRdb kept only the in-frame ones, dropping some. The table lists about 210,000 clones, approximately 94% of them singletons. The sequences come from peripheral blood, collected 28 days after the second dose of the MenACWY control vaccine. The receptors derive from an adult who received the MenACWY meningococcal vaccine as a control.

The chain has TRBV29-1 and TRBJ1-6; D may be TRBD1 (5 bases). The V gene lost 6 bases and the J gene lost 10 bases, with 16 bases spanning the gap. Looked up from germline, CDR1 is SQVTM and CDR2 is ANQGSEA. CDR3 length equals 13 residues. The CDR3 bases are TGCAGCGTGGCAGGGACGATGGGATCACCCCTCCACTTT. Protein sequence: CSVAGTMGSPLHF.

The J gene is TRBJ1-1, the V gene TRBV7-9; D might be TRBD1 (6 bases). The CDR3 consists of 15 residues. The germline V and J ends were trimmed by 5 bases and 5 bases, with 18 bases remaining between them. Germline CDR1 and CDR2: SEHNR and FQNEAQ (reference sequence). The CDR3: CASSVGRDIGTEAFF. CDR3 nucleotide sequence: TGTGCCAGCAGCGTCGGTAGGGACATCGGGACTGAAGCTTTCTTT.

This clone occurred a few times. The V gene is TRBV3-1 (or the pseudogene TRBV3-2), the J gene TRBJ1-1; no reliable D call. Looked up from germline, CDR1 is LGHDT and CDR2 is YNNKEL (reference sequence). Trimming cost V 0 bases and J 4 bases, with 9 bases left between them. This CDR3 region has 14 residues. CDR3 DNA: TGTGCCAGCAGCCAAGATTTGGGTGGCACTGAAGCTTTCTTT. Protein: CASSQDLGGTEAFF.

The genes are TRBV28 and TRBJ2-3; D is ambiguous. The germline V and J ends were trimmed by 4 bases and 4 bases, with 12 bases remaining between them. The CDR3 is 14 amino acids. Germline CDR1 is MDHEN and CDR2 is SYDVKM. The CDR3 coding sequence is TGTGCCAGCAGTTCAACCCGAGGAGCAGATACGCAGTATTTT. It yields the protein CASSSTRGADTQYF.

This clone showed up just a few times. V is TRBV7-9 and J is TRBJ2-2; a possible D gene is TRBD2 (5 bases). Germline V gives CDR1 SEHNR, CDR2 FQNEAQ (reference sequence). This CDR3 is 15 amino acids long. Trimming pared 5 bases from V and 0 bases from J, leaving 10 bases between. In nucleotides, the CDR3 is TGTGCCAGCAGCCGCCGAGCGGCGAACACCGGGGAGCTGTTTTTT. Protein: CASSRRAANTGELFF.

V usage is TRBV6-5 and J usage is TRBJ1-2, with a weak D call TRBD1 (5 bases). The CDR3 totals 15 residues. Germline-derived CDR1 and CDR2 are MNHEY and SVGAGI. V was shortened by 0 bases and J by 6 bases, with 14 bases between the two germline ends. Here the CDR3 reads CASSYSGPRGHGYTF. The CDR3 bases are TGTGCCAGCAGTTACTCGGGACCCAGAGGCCATGGCTACACCTTC.

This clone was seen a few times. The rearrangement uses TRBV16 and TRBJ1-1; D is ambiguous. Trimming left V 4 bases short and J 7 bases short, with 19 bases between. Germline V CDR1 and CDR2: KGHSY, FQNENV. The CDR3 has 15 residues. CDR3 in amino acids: CASSPSSWVGDEAFF. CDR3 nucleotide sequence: TGTGCCAGCAGCCCATCTAGTTGGGTAGGTGATGAAGCTTTCTTT.

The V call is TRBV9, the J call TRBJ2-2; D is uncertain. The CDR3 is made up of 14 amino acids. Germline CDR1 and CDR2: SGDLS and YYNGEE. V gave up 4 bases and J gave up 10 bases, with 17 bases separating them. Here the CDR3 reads CASSSWTGFTELFF. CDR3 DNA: TGTGCCAGCAGCTCTTGGACCGGATTTACGGAGCTGTTTTTT. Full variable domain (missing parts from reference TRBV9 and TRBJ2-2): DSGVTQTPKHLITATGQRVTLRCSPRSGDLSVYWYQQSLDQGLQFLIQYYNGEERAKGNILERFSAQQFPDLHSELNLSSLELGDSALYFCASSSWTGFTELFFGEGSRLTVL.

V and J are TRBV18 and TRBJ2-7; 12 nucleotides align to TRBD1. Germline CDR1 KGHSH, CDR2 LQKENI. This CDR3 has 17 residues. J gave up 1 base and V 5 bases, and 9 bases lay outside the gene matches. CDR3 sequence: CASSGTGGASVSYEQYF. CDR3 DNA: TGTGCCAGCTCAGGGACAGGGGGCGCCAGTGTTTCCTACGAGCAGTACTTC.

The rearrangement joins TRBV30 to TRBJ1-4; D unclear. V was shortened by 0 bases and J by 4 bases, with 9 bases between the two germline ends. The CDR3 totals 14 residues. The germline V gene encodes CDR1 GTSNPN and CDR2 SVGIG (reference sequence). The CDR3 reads CAWSVKAGNEKLFF. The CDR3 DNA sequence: TGTGCCTGGAGTGTAAAAGCTGGTAATGAAAAACTGTTTTTT.

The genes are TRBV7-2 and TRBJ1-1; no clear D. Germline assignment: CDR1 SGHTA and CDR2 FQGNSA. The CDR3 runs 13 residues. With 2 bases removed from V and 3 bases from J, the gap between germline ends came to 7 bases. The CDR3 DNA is TGTGCCAGCAGCTTATCTTCGGACACTGAAGCTTTCTTT. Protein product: CASSLSSDTEAFF.

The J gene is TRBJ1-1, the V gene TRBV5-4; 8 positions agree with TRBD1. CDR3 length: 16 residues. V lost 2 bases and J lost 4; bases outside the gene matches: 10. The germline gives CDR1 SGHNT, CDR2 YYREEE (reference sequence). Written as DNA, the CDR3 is TGTGCCAGCAGCTTACAGGGGGGGAGCCACGTCACTGAAGCTTTCTTT. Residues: CASSLQGGSHVTEAFF.

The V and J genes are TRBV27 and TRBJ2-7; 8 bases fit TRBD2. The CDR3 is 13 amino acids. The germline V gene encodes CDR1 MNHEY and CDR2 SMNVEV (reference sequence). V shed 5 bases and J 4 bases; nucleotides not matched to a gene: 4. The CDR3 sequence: CASSPGGPYEQYF. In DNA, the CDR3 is TGTGCCAGCAGTCCGGGGGGGCCTTACGAGCAGTACTTC.

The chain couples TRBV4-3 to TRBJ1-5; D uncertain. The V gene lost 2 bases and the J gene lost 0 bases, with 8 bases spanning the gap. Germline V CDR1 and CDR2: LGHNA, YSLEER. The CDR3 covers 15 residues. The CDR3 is CASSQTVNSNQPQHF. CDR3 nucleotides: TGCGCCAGCAGCCAAACAGTGAATAGCAATCAGCCCCAGCATTTT.